This TCR beta chain was captured by sequencing in a study of blood T cell repertoires in COVID-19. Study at large: The United States, Italy and Spain provided the acute and convalescent COVID-19 samples.

CDR1 and CDR2 from the germline V gene are SGHDT and YYEEEE. Trimming took 0 bases from V and 0 from J, leaving 6 bases between them. The CDR3 has 14 residues. Sequencing was performed with immunoSEQ multiplex PCR; in TCRdb, only in-frame clones are kept and a portion is missing. Among around 94,000 clones listed, 70% to 90% were seen once. This chain connects TRBV5-6 to TRBJ1-2; no clear D. Material for sequencing was peripheral blood. This receptor was obtained from a man in his fifties or sixties with active or convalescent COVID-19. The CDR3 DNA follows: TGTGCCAGCAGCTTGGAGCTTTCTAACTATGGCTACACCTTC. Encoded protein: CASSLELSNYGYTF.